Below are 12 T cell receptor beta chains sequenced from a single sample in a study of shared clonotypes between healthy human individuals. Sequencing used immunoSEQ multiplex PCR; TCRdb keeps in-frame clones, though not all of them. Of about 530,000 clones detected, about three quarters appear once; the ten largest clones hold approximately 13%. The sample consisted of PBMCs. Receptors originate from a middle-aged woman in good health. Some clones in this sample may be carry-over from other donors' samples.

The V call is TRBV10-3, the J call TRBJ1-1, with 10 bases aligning to TRBD1. This CDR3 comprises 13 residues. The V gene's germline CDR1 is ENHRY and CDR2 SYGVKD. The J segment lost 3 bases and the V segment lost 11 bases, leaving 6 bases of the junction unmatched. The CDR3: CAARQGADTEAFF. CDR3 coding DNA: TGTGCCGCTCGACAGGGGGCGGACACTGAAGCTTTCTTT.

V and J are TRBV18 and TRBJ1-5; D is uncertain. The germline CDR1 and CDR2 sequences are KGHSH and LQKENI. The V gene lost 2 bases and the J gene lost 0 bases, with 11 bases spanning the gap. The CDR3 is made up of 16 amino acids. This chain's CDR3 is CASSPGQDPSNQPQHF. In nucleotides, the CDR3 is TGTGCCAGCTCACCAGGGCAGGACCCTAGCAATCAGCCCCAGCATTTT.

This rearrangement joins TRBV18 to TRBJ1-1; D not certain. Between the trimmed V and J ends, which lost 3 bases and 4 bases, there was a span of 21 bases. This CDR3 spans 17 amino acids. Germline CDR1 is KGHSH and CDR2 is LQKENI. CDR3 amino acids: CASSPRRVEAGGTEAFF. CDR3 coding DNA: TGTGCCAGCTCACCTCGTCGCGTAGAGGCAGGAGGCACTGAAGCTTTCTTT.

The V call is TRBV28, the J call TRBJ2-6; 7 bases match TRBD2. V lost 3 bases, J lost 4 bases, and 3 bases stayed unmatched. The CDR3 has 15 residues. CDR1 and CDR2 (germline): MDHEN, SYDVKM. Written as DNA, the CDR3 is TGTGCCAGCAGTTTCGCGGGGGAAGGGGCCAACGTCCTGACTTTC. It codes for CASSFAGEGANVLTF.

This chain connects TRBV30 to TRBJ1-1, with D tentatively TRBD1 (5 bases). Trimming pared 4 bases from V and 1 base from J, leaving 10 bases between. The CDR3 runs to 13 residues. The germline V gene encodes CDR1 GTSNPN and CDR2 SVGIG (reference sequence). CDR3 loop: CAWTPRENTEAFF. The CDR3 nucleotides are TGTGCCTGGACCCCCAGGGAGAACACTGAAGCTTTCTTT.

The chain links TRBV5-1 to TRBJ2-1; D may be TRBD2 (6 bases). V was clipped by 1 base and J by 0 bases, with 8 bases between them. The CDR3 covers 15 residues. Germline V gene sequence: CDR1 SGHRS, CDR2 YFSETQ. CDR3 nucleotides: TGCGCCAGCAGCTTGACTAGCCGCTCCTACAATGAGCAGTTCTTC. Translating it yields CASSLTSRSYNEQFF.

This clone was observed at least ten times. The gene calls are TRBV2 and TRBJ2-7, with D tentatively TRBD1 (5 bases). The CDR3 runs 14 residues. The germline V and J ends were trimmed by 3 bases and 2 bases, with 11 bases remaining between them. CDR1 is SNHLY and CDR2 is FYNNEI in the germline V gene. CDR3 residues: CASSDRADTYEQYF. The CDR3 DNA sequence: TGTGCCAGCAGTGACCGGGCGGACACCTACGAGCAGTACTTC.

The J gene is TRBJ2-5, the V gene TRBV18; D call uncertain. The CDR3 is 13 amino acids. Trimming pared 6 bases from V and 2 bases from J, leaving 10 bases between. Germline loops: CDR1 KGHSH, CDR2 LQKENI. CDR3 residues: CASSQNPQETQYF. The CDR3 coding sequence is TGTGCCAGCTCCCAAAATCCACAAGAGACCCAGTACTTC.

The J gene is TRBJ2-5, the V gene TRBV11-2; D may be TRBD2 (5 bases). CDR1 is SGHAT and CDR2 is FQNNGV in the germline V gene. Trimming removed 2 bases at V and 3 bases at J, with 7 bases between. The CDR3 has 13 amino acids. CDR3 residues: CASSLPSKETQYF. The CDR3 bases are TGTGCCAGCAGCTTACCTAGCAAAGAGACCCAGTACTTC. The full variable domain, its missing parts supplied by reference TRBV11-2 and TRBJ2-5, is EAGVAQSPRYKIIEKRQSVAFWCNPISGHATLYWYQQILGQGPKLLIQFQNNGVVDDSQLPKDRFSAERLKGVDSTLKIQPAKLEDSAVYLCASSLPSKETQYFGPGTRLLVL.

The V call is TRBV7-3, the J call TRBJ2-2; TRBD2 is a possible D gene (5 bases). The CDR3 is 15 residues long. Germline lookup yields CDR1 SGHTA and CDR2 FQGTGA. Trimming took off 4 bases at V and 4 bases at J, with 13 bases between the two ends. CDR3 region: CASSSTRGATGELFF. The CDR3 DNA is TGTGCCAGCAGCTCTACACGGGGAGCCACCGGGGAGCTGTTTTTT.

This clone turned up a few times. The CDR3 spells CASSLDGGRADEQFF. The CDR3 DNA follows: TGTGCCAGCAGCTTGGACGGCGGGAGGGCTGATGAGCAGTTCTTC. This sequence joins TRBV5-4 and TRBJ2-1; 9 bases are a match to TRBD2. The CDR3 extends over 15 amino acids. CDR1 is SGHNT, CDR2 YYREEE, per germline (reference sequence). The trim removed 0 bases at V and 8 bases at J, leaving 6 bases unmatched.

V is TRBV6-1 and J is TRBJ2-1; 13 bases are a match to TRBD2. With 7 bases clipped from V and 9 bases from J, the junction kept 9 bases outside the gene matches. The CDR3 consists of 15 residues. Germline CDR1 reads MNHNS; CDR2 reads SASEGT. Here the CDR3 reads CASKLLAGGPFEQFF. As DNA, the CDR3 is TGTGCCAGCAAGTTACTAGCGGGAGGGCCGTTTGAGCAGTTCTTC.